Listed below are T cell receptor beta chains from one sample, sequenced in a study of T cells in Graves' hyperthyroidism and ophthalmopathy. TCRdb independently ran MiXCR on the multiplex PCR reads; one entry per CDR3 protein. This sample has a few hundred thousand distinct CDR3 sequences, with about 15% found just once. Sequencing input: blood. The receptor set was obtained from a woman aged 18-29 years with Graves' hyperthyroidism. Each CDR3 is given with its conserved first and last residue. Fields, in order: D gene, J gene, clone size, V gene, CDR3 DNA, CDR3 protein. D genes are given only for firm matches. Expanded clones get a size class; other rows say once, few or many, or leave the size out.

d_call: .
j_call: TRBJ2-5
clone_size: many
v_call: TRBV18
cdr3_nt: TGTGCCAGCAGCTCAGAGACCCAGTACTTC
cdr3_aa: CASSSETQYF

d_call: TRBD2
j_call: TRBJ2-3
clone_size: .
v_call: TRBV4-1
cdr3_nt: TGCGCCAGCAGCCCCCAGGGACTAGCGGTAACTAGCACAGATACGCAGTCTTTT
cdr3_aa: CASSPQGLAVTSTDTQSF

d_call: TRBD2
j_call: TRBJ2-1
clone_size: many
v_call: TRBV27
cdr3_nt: TGTGCCAGCAGCCCCTCCGGGACTAGCGTCAAGAGCTCCTACAATGAGCAGTTCTTC
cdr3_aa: CASSPSGTSVKSSYNEQFF

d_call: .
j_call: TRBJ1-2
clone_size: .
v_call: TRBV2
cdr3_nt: TGTGCCAGCAGTGAAGCGCTTCAAGGGGCAGATAACTATGGCTACACCTTC
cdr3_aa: CASSEALQGADNYGYTF

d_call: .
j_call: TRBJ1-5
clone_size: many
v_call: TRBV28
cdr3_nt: TGTGCCAGCAGCCCAACCCAGGGAGCGTTACAGCCCCAGCATTTT
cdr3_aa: CASSPTQGALQPQHF

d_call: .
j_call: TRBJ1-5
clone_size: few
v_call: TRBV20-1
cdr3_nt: TGCAGTGCCATAACTGCCCGGGACTCCGGTAGGAATCAGCCCCAGCATTTT
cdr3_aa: CSAITARDSGRNQPQHF

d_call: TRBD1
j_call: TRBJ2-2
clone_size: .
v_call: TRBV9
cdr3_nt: TGTGCCAGCAGCGCGAGGACAGGGGGCACCGGGGAGCTGTTTTTT
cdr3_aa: CASSARTGGTGELFF

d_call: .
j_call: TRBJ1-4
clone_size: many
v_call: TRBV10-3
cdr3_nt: TGTGCCATAGGGGCAACTAATGAAAAACTGTTTTTT
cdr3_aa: CAIGATNEKLFF

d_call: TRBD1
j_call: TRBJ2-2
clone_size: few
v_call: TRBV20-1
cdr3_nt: TGCAGTGGGCAGGGGGCCCTGAACACCGGGGAGCTGTTTTTT
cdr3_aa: CSGQGALNTGELFF

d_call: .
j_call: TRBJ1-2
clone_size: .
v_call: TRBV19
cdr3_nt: TGTGCCAGTCACAATCCCGGACGGGACTATGGCTACACCTTC
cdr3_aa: CASHNPGRDYGYTF

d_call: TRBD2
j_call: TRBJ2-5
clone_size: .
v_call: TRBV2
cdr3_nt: TGTGCCAGCAGTGTTAATAGCGGGAGGGAACGAGAGACCCAGTACTTC
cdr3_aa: CASSVNSGRERETQYF

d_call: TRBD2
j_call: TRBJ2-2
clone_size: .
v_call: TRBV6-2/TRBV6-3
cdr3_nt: TGTGCCAGCAGCCCGGGACTAGCTCCCGGGGAGCTGTTTTTT
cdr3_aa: CASSPGLAPGELFF

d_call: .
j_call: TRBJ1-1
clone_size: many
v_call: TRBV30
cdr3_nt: TGTGCCTGGAGCTACCCCGGCAGGCGCCCTGTGAGCACTGAAGCTTTCTTT
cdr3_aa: CAWSYPGRRPVSTEAFF

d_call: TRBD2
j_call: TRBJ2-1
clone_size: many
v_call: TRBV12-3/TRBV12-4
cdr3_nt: TGTGCCAGCAGGGGTAGCGGGAGGGTATACAATGAGCAGTTCTTC
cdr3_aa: CASRGSGRVYNEQFF

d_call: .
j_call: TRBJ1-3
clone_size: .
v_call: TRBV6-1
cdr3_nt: TGTGCCAGCAGTGGACAGGTTAGCTCTGGAAACACCATATATTTT
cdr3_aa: CASSGQVSSGNTIYF

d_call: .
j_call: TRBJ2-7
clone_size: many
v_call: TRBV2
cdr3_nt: TGTGCCAGCAGTGGAGCTGACCTCTACGAGCAGTACTTC
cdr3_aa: CASSGADLYEQYF

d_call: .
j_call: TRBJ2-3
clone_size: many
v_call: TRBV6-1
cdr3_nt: TGTGCCAGCAGTCCTAGACCTGAGTACCCAGATACGCAGTATTTT
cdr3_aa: CASSPRPEYPDTQYF

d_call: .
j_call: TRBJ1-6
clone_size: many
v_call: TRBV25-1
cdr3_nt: TGTGCCAGCAGTCCTTTGAGCTCCTATAATTCACCCCTCCACTTT
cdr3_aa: CASSPLSSYNSPLHF